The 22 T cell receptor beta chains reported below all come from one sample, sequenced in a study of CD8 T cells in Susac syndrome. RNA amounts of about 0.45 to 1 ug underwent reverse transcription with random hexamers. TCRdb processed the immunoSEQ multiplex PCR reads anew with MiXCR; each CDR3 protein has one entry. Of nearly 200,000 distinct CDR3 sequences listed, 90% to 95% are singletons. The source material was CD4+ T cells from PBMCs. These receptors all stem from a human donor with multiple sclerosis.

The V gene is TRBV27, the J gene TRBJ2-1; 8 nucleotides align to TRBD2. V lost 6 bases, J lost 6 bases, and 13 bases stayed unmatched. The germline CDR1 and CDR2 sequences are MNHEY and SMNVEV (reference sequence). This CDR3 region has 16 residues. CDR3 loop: CASSPPTGGPGNEQFF. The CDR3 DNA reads TGTGCCAGCAGCCCCCCCACGGGAGGGCCCGGCAATGAGCAGTTCTTC.

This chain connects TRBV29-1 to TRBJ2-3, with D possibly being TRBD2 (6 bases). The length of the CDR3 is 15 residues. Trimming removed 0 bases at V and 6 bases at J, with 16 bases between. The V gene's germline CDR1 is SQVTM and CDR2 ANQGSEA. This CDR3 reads CSVEDPGGPADTQYF. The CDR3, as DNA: TGCAGCGTTGAAGACCCCGGGGGTCCCGCCGATACGCAGTATTTT.

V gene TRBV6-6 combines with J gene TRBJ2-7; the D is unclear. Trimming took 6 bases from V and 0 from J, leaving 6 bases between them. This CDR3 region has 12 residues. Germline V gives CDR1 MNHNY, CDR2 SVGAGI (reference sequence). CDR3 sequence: CASSPVSYEQYF. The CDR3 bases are TGTGCCAGCAGCCCAGTCTCCTACGAGCAGTACTTC.

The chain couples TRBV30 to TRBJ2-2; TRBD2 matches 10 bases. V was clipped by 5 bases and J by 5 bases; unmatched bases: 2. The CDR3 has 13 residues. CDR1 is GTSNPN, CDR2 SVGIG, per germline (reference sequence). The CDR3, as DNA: TGTGCCTGGGGAGCGGGAGGGACCGGGGAGCTGTTTTTT. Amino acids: CAWGAGGTGELFF.

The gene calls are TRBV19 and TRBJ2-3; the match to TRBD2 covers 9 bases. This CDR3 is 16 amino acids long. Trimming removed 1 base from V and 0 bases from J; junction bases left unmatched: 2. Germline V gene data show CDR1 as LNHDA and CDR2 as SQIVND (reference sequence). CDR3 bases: TGTGCCAGTAGTATAGGGACTAGCGTCAGCACAGATACGCAGTATTTT. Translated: CASSIGTSVSTDTQYF.

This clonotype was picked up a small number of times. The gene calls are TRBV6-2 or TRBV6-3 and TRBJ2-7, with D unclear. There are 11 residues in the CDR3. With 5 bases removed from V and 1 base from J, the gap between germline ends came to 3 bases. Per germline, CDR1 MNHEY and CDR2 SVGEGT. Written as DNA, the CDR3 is TGTGCCAGCAGTAATTCCTACGAGCAGTACTTC. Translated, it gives CASSNSYEQYF.

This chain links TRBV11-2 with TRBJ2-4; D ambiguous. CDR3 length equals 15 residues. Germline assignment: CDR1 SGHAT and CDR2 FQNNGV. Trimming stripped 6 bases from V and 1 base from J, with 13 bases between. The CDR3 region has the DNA TGTGCCAGCAGGACTCTAACAGTGGCCAAAAACATTCAGTACTTC. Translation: CASRTLTVAKNIQYF.

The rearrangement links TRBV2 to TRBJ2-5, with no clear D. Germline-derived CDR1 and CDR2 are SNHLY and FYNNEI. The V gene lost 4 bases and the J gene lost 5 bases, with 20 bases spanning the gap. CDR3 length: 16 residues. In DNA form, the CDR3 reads TGTGCCAGCAGTGTGGCTAGTCAGGAGAATCGGGAGACCCAGTACTTC. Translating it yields CASSVASQENRETQYF.

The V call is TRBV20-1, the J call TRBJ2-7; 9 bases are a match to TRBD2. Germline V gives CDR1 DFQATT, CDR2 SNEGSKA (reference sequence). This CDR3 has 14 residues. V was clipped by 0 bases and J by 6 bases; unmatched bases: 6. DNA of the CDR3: TGCAGTGCTAGAGATAGCGGGAGAATCGGCGAGCAGTACTTC. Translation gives CSARDSGRIGEQYF.

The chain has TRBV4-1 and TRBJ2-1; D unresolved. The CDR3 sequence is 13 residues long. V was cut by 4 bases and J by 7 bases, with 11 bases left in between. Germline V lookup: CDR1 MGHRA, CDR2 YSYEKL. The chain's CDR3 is CASSRILGNEQFF. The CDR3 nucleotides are TGCGCCAGCAGCCGGATCCTGGGGAATGAGCAGTTCTTC.

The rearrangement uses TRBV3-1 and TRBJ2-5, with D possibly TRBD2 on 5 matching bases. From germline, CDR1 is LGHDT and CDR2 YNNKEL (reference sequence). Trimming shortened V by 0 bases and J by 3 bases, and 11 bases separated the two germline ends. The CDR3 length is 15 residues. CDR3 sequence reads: CASSQEGLGEETQYF. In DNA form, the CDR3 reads TGTGCCAGCAGCCAAGAAGGCCTGGGAGAAGAGACCCAGTACTTC.

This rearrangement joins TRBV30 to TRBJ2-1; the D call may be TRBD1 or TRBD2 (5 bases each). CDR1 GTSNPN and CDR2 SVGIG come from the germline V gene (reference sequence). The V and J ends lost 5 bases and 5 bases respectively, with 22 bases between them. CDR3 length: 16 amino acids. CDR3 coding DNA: TGTGCCTGGGGTATCCTGGGACCCTTTAGGAACAATGAGCAGTTCTTC. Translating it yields CAWGILGPFRNNEQFF.

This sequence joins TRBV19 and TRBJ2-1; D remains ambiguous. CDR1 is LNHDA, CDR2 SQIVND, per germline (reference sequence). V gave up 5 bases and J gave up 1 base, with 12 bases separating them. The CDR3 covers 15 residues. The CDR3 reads CASSPLIQSYNEQFF. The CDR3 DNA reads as TGTGCCAGTAGTCCACTTATTCAGTCCTACAATGAGCAGTTCTTC.

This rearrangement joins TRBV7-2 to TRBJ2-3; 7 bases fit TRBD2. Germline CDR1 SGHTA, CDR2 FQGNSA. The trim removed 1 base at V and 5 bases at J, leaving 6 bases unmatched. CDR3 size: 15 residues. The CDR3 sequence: CASSLGPASGDTQYF. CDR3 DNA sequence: TGTGCCAGCAGCTTAGGTCCGGCTAGCGGAGATACGCAGTATTTT.

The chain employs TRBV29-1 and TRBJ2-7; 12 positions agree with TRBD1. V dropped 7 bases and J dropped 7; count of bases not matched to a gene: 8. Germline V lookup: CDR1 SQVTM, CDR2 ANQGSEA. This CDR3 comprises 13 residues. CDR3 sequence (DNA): TGCAGCGCTACGGGACAGGGGGCAAAAGAGCAGTACTTC. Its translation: CSATGQGAKEQYF.

For the CDR3, the DNA is TGCGCCAGCAGCTTGGAGACGGAATCCTACGAGCAGTACTTC. Residues: CASSLETESYEQYF. The V gene is TRBV5-1, the J gene TRBJ2-7; D not resolved. CDR1 is SGHRS, CDR2 YFSETQ, per germline. Trimming took off 0 bases at V and 1 base at J, with 8 bases between the two ends. The CDR3 runs 14 residues.

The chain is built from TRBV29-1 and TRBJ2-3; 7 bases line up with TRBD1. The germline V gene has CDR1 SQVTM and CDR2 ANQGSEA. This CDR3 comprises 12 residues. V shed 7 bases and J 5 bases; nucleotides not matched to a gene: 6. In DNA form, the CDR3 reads TGCAGCGGATATTACAGGGGAGATACGCAGTATTTT. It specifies CSGYYRGDTQYF.

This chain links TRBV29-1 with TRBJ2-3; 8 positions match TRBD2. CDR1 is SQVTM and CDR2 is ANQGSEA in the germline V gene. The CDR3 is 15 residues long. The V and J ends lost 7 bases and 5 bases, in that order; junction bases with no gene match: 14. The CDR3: CSAESIAGIGDTQYF. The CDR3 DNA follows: TGCAGCGCCGAAAGTATAGCGGGAATAGGAGATACGCAGTATTTT.

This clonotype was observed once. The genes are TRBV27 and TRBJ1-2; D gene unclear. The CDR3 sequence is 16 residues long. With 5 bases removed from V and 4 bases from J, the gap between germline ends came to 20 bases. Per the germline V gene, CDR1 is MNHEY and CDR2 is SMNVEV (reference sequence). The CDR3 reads CASSPHPVGAGYGYTF. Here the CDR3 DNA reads TGTGCCAGCAGTCCCCACCCCGTGGGAGCGGGCTATGGCTACACCTTC.

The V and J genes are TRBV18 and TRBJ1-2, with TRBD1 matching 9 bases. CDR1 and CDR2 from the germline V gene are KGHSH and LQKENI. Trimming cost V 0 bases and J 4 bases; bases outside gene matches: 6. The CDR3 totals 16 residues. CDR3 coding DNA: TGTGCCAGCTCACCACCGGGGACAGGGATGATCTATGGCTACACCTTC. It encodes CASSPPGTGMIYGYTF.

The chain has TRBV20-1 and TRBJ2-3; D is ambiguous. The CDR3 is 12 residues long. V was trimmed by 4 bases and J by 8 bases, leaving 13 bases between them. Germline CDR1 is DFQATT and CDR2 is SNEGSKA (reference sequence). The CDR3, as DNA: TGCAGTGCTACACGGCCCCCGGGTACGCAGTATTTT. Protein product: CSATRPPGTQYF.

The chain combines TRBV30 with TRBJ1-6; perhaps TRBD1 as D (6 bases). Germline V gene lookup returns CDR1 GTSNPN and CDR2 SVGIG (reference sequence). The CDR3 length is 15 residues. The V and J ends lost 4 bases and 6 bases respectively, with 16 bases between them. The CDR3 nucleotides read TGTGCCTGGATGTCCCACAGGGTGACTAATTCACCCCTCCACTTT. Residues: CAWMSHRVTNSPLHF.